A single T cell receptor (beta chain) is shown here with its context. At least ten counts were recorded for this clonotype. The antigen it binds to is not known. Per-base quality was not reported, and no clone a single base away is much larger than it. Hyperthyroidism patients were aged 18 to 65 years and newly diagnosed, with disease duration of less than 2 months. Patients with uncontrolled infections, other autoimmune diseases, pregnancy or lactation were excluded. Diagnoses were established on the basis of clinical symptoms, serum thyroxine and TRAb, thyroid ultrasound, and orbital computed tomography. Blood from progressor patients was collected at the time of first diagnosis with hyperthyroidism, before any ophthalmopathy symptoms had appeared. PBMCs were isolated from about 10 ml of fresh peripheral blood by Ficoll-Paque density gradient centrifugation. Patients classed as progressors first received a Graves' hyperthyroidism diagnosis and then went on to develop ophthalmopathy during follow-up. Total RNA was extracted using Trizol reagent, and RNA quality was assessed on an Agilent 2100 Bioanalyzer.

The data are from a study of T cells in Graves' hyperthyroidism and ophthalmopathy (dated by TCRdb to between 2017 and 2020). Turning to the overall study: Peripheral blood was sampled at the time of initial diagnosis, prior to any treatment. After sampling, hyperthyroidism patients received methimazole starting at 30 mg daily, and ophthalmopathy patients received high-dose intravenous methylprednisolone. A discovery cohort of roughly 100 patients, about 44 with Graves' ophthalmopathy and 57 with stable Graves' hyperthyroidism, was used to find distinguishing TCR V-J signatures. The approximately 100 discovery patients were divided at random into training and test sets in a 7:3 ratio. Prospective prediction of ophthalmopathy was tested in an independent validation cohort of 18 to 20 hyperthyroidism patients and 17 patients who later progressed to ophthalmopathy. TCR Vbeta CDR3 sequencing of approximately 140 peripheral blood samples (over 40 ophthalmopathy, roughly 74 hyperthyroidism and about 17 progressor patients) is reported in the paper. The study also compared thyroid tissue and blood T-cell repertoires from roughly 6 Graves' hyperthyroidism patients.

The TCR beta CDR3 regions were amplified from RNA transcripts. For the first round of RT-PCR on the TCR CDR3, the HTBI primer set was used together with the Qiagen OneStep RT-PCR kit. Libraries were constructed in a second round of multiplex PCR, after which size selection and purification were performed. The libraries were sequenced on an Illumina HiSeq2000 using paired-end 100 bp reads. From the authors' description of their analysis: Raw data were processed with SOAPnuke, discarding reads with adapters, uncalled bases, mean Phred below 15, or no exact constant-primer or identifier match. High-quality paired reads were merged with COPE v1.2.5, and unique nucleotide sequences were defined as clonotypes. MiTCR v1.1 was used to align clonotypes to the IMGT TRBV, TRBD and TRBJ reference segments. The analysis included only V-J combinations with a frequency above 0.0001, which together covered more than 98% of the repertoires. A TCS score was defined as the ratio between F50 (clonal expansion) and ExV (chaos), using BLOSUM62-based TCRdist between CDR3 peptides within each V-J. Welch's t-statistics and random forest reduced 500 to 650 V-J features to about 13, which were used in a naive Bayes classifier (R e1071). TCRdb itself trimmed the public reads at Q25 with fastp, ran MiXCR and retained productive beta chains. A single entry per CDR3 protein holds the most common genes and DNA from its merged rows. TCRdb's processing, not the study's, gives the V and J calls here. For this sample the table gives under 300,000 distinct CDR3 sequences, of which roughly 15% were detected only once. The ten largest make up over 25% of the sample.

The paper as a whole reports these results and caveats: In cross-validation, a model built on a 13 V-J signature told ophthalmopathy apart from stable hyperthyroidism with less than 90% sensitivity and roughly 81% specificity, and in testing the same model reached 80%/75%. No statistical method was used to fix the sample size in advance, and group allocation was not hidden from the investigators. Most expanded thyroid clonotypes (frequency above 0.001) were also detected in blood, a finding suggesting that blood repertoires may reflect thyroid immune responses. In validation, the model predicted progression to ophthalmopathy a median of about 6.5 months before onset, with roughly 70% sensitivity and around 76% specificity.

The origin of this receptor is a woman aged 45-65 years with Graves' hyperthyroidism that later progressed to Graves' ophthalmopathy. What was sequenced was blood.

The base sequence is TGTGCCAGCAGTTTATCCGGACAGCAACCTACCTACGAGCAGTACTTC. Its protein is CASSLSGQQPTYEQYF. The chain employs TRBV27 and TRBJ2-7; TRBD1 is perhaps the D gene, given 6 matching bases. Relative to germline, V is 0 bases shorter and J is 2 bases shorter, with 14 bases between their ends. The CDR3 runs 16 residues from the cysteine to the phenylalanine. The DNA shown is the 48-base CDR3, in frame from base 1. CDR1 MNHEY and CDR2 SMNVEV were looked up in the germline V gene (reference sequence).